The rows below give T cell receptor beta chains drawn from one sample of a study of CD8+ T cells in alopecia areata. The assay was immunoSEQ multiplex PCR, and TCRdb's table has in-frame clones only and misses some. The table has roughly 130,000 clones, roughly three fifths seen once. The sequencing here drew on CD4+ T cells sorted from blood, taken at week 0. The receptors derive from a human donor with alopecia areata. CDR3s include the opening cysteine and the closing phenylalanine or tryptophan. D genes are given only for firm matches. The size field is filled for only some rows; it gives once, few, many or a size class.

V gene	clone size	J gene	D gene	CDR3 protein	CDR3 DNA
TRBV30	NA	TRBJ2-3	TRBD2	CAWSVRASGRNFYTQYF	TGTGCCTGGAGTGTACGGGCTAGCGGGAGAAACTTTTATACGCAGTATTTT
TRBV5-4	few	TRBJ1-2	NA	CASSLEAGTMGGYTF	TGTGCCAGCAGCTTGGAAGCGGGGACCATGGGGGGATACACCTTC
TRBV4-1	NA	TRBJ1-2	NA	CASSQQDLIMSYGYTF	TGCGCCAGCAGCCAACAAGACCTCATAATGTCCTATGGCTACACCTTC
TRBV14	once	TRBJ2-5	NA	CASSRKAGAWETQYF	TGTGCCAGCAGCCGGAAGGCGGGGGCTTGGGAGACCCAGTACTTC
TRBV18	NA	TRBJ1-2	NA	CASSPRTEGYTF	TGTGCCAGCTCACCAAGGACGGAAGGCTACACCTTC
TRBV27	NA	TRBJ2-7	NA	CASSPASGELGEQYF	TGTGCCAGCAGCCCTGCCTCAGGGGAATTAGGCGAGCAGTACTTC
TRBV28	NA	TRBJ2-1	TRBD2	CASTLAPAAGGDEQFF	TGTGCCAGCACCCTGGCCCCGGCAGCGGGAGGGGATGAGCAGTTCTTC
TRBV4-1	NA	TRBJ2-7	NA	CASSQDWGAGSYEQYF	TGCGCCAGCAGCCAAGATTGGGGGGCGGGATCCTACGAGCAGTACTTC
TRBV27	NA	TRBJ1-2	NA	CASRFTQGYGYTF	TGTGCCAGCAGATTTACCCAGGGATATGGCTACACCTTC
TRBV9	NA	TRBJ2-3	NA	CASSVSRGRADTQYF	TGTGCCAGCAGCGTCTCTAGGGGTCGCGCAGATACGCAGTATTTT
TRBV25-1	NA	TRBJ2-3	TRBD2	CASSAWTSGSTDTQYF	TGTGCCAGCAGTGCCTGGACTAGCGGGAGCACAGATACGCAGTATTTT
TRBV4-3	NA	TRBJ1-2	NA	CASSQAVRLYGYTF	TGCGCCAGCAGCCAAGCTGTTCGTTTGTATGGCTACACCTTC
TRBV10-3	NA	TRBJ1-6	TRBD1	CAISATGTDNSPLHF	TGTGCCATCAGCGCTACCGGGACAGACAATTCACCCCTCCACTTT
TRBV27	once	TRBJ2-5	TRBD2	CASSSSWGGETQYF	TGTGCCAGCAGTTCTTCCTGGGGGGGAGAGACCCAGTACTTC
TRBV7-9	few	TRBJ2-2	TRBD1	CASRYAGTAHTGELFF	TGTGCCAGCAGGTACGCCGGGACAGCGCACACCGGGGAGCTGTTTTTT
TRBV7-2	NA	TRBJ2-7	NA	CASSLRPLAAKSYEQYF	TGTGCCAGCAGCCTACGACCGTTAGCGGCAAAATCCTACGAGCAGTACTTC
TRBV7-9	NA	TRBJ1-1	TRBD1	CASSSIKQGRNTEAFF	TGTGCCAGCAGCTCCATTAAACAGGGGAGGAACACTGAAGCTTTCTTT
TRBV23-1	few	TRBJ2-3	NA	CASSQRPSGVRGPDTQYF	TGCGCCAGCAGTCAAAGGCCTTCAGGGGTGAGGGGCCCAGATACGCAGTATTTT
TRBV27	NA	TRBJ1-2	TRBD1	CATKDRDYGYTF	TGTGCCACCAAGGACAGGGACTATGGCTACACCTTC
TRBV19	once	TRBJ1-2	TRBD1	CASLDRGAYGYTF	TGTGCCAGTTTGGACAGGGGTGCCTATGGCTACACCTTC
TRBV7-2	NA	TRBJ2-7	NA	CASSLAGKTYEQYF	TGTGCCAGCAGCTTAGCAGGGAAGACGTACGAGCAGTACTTC
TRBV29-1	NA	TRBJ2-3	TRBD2	CSGRAGGTQYF	TGCAGCGGCCGGGCGGGGGGTACGCAGTATTTT
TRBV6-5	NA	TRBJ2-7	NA	CASRGSPDEQYF	TGTGCCAGCCGGGGCAGTCCTGACGAGCAGTACTTC
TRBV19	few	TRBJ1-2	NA	CASNNPFDARYTF	TGTGCCAGTAACAATCCCTTTGACGCTCGCTACACCTTC
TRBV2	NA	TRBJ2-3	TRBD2	CASSPSIAAGGTDTQYF	TGTGCCAGCAGTCCTTCCATTGCAGCGGGGGGCACAGATACGCAGTATTTT
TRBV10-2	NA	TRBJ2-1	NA	CASSAENYNEQFF	TGCGCCAGCAGCGCGGAGAACTACAATGAGCAGTTCTTC
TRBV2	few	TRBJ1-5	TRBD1	CASRTGTGNNQPQHF	TGTGCCAGCAGGACGGGGACAGGGAACAATCAGCCCCAGCATTTT
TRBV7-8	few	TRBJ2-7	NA	CASSLDGPKRYF	TGTGCCAGCAGCTTAGACGGGCCAAAGCGGTACTTC
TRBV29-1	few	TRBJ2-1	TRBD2	CSVSSAPAGREQFF	TGCAGCGTTTCCAGCGCCCCGGCCGGGAGGGAGCAGTTCTTC
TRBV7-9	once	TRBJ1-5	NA	CASSLAGQGNQPQHF	TGTGCCAGCAGCTTAGCCGGACAAGGCAATCAGCCCCAGCATTTT
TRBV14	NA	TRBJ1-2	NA	CASSQDSSVYGYTF	TGTGCCAGCAGCCAAGACAGTTCCGTCTATGGCTACACCTTC
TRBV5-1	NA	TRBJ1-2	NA	CASRSDSIGGYTF	TGCGCCAGCAGGTCTGACAGTATCGGCGGCTACACCTTC
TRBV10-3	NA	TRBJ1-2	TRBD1	CAITRDSSNYGYTF	TGTGCCATCACCCGGGACAGTTCTAACTATGGCTACACCTTC
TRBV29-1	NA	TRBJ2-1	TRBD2	CSVSAGGSSYNEQFF	TGCAGCGTTTCGGCCGGGGGGAGCTCCTACAATGAGCAGTTCTTC
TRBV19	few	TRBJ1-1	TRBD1	CASILEGAVEAFF	TGTGCCAGTATCCTGGAGGGGGCAGTCGAAGCTTTCTTT
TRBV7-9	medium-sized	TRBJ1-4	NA	CASSFTQATNEKLFF	TGTGCCAGCAGCTTTACACAGGCAACTAATGAAAAACTGTTTTTT
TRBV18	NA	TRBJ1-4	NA	CASSARGEKLFF	TGTGCCAGCTCGGCCCGTGGGGAAAAACTGTTTTTT
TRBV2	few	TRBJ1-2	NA	CASSDNRENYGYTF	TGTGCCAGCAGTGACAACAGGGAAAACTATGGCTACACCTTC
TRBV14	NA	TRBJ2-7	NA	CASSQYDRFYEQYF	TGTGCCAGCAGCCAATATGACAGGTTCTACGAGCAGTACTTC
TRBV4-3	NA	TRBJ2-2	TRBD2	CASSQRTVETSGNTGELFF	TGCGCCAGCAGCCAAAGAACGGTGGAGACTAGCGGGAACACCGGGGAGCTGTTTTTT
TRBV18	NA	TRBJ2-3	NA	CASSPSRGGDTDTQYF	TGTGCCAGCTCCCCGTCTCGGGGCGGGGACACAGATACGCAGTATTTT
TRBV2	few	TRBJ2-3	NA	CASTGAGVPTDTQYF	TGTGCCAGCACCGGGGCAGGAGTCCCCACAGATACGCAGTATTTT
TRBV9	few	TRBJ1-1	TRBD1	CASSVGPTGYAFF	TGTGCCAGCAGCGTCGGACCGACAGGGTATGCTTTCTTT
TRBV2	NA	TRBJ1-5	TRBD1	CASRDRGLGNQPQHF	TGTGCCAGCAGGGACAGGGGGCTCGGCAATCAGCCCCAGCATTTT
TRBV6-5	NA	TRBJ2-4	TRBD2	CASSYGASGGQNIQYF	TGTGCCAGCAGTTACGGGGCTAGCGGGGGCCAAAACATTCAGTACTTC
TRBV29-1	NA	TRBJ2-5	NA	CSVRGSETQYF	TGCAGCGTCAGGGGTTCGGAGACCCAGTACTTC
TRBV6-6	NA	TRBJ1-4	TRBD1	CASTPDRDDEKLFF	TGTGCCAGCACCCCGGACAGGGACGATGAAAAACTGTTTTTT
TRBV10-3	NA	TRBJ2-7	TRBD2	CAISESTSGGYEQYF	TGTGCCATCAGTGAGTCCACTAGCGGGGGCTACGAGCAGTACTTC
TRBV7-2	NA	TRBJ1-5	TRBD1	CASSLYGQGGQPQHF	TGTGCCAGCAGCTTATACGGACAGGGTGGGCAGCCCCAGCATTTT
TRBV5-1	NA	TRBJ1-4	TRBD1	CASRRDRANEKLFF	TGCGCCAGCAGACGGGACAGGGCTAATGAAAAACTGTTTTTT
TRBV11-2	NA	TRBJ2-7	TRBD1	CASSLTGTADSYEQYF	TGTGCCAGCAGCTTGACCGGGACAGCAGACTCCTACGAGCAGTACTTC
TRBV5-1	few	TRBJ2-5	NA	CASSLDVMQGPVQETQYF	TGCGCCAGCAGCTTGGATGTTATGCAGGGACCCGTCCAAGAGACCCAGTACTTC